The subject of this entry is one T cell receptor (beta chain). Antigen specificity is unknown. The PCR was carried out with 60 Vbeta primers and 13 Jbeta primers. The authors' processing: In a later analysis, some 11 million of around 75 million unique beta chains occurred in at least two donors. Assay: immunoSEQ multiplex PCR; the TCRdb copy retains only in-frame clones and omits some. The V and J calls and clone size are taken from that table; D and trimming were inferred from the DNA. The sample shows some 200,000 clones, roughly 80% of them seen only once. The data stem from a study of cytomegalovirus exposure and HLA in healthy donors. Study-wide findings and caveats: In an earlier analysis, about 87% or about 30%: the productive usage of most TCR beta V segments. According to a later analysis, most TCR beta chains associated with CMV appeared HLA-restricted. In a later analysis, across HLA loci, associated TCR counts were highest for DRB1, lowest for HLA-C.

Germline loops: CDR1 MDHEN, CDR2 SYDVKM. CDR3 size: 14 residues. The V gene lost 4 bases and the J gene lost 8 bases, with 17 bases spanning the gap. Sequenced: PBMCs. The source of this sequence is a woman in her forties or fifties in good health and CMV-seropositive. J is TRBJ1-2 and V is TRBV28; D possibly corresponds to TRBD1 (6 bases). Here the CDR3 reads CASSSYTGLKGYTF. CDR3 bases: TGTGCCAGCAGTTCGTATACAGGGTTGAAGGGCTACACCTTC.